The 8 T cell receptor beta chains listed next were all sequenced from one sample in a study of OX40 agonist ivuxolimab in advanced cancers. Produced via immunoSEQ multiplex PCR; TCRdb's table is partial and in-frame only. Among about 35,000 clones listed, about 70% were seen once. This sample comprised CD4+ or CD8+ T cells sorted from blood, obtained in a trial of the OX40 agonist ivuxolimab. These receptors originate from an adult with an advanced solid tumor such as melanoma, head and neck, liver or kidney cancer.

This sequence joins TRBV6-1 and TRBJ1-4; 8 bases are shared with TRBD1. The germline CDR1 and CDR2 sequences are MNHNS and SASEGT. With V trimmed by 10 bases and J by 6 bases, 7 bases remained unmatched. The CDR3 totals 13 residues. Written as DNA, the CDR3 is TGTGCCACCATGACAGGGGTTGATGAAAAACTGTTTTTT. It is translated as CATMTGVDEKLFF.

This chain joins TRBV4-1 and TRBJ1-1; D uncertain. This CDR3 contains 17 residues. In germline, CDR1 is MGHRA, CDR2 YSYEKL. V was trimmed by 4 bases and J by 0 bases, leaving 18 bases between them. The CDR3: CASSPVYLKTMNTEAFF. In DNA, the CDR3 is TGCGCCAGCAGCCCGGTCTATCTGAAGACTATGAACACTGAAGCTTTCTTT.

The chain joins TRBV27 to TRBJ2-2, with a tentative D call TRBD1 (5 bases). Trimming removed 7 bases from V and 5 bases from J, with 11 bases in between. The germline gives CDR1 MNHEY, CDR2 SMNVEV (reference sequence). The CDR3 is made up of 13 amino acids. This CDR3 reads CASTRARTGELFF. The CDR3 nucleotides read TGTGCCAGCACCAGGGCGCGGACCGGGGAGCTGTTTTTT.

The chain has TRBV7-2 and TRBJ2-2; 7 bases are shared with TRBD1. The junction had 1 base not matched to a gene; V was cut back by 5 bases and J by 1 base. The CDR3 sequence is 14 residues long. CDR1 and CDR2 (germline): SGHTA, FQGNSA. CDR3 residues: CASSRTGNTGELFF. For the CDR3, the DNA is TGTGCCAGCAGCAGGACAGGGAACACCGGGGAGCTGTTTTTT.

V gene TRBV2 combines with J gene TRBJ1-1; D is perhaps TRBD1 (5 bases). The germline CDR1 and CDR2 sequences are SNHLY and FYNNEI. The V and J ends lost 2 bases and 5 bases respectively, with 12 bases between them. The CDR3 is 14 amino acids. CDR3 DNA sequence: TGTGCCAGCAGTGAAATCCGGGGCCAAACTGAAGCTTTCTTT. This encodes CASSEIRGQTEAFF.

J is TRBJ2-6 and V is TRBV19; D unresolved. The germline V gene encodes CDR1 LNHDA and CDR2 SQIVND (reference sequence). CDR3 length: 13 amino acids. The V gene lost 6 bases and the J gene lost 0 bases, with 3 bases spanning the gap. The CDR3 reads CASRDSGANVLTF. The CDR3 bases are TGTGCCAGTAGGGACTCTGGGGCCAACGTCCTGACTTTC.

The V gene is TRBV5-6, the J gene TRBJ2-5, with 9 nucleotides matching TRBD1. The CDR3 is 14 amino acids. Trimming cost V 3 bases and J 2 bases; bases outside gene matches: 2. The germline gives CDR1 SGHDT, CDR2 YYEEEE. CDR3 protein: CASSYGQGQETQYF. CDR3 coding DNA: TGTGCCAGCAGCTACGGACAGGGGCAAGAGACCCAGTACTTC.

This clone has a handful of counts. This chain uses TRBV10-3 with TRBJ2-7; 9 bases are a match to TRBD1. The CDR3 extends over 14 amino acids. Losses at the gene ends were 6 bases for V and 6 bases for J; bases not matched to a gene: 9. The germline CDR1 and CDR2 sequences are ENHRY and SYGVKD. This chain's CDR3 is CAISPGQGPIEQYF. In DNA, the CDR3 is TGTGCCATCAGCCCGGGACAGGGTCCGATCGAGCAGTACTTC.